Each of the 20 T cell receptor beta chains below was sequenced from the same sample in a study of beta chain features in type 1 diabetes. General study findings and limits: A moderate, significant TCRB CDR3 shortening appeared in type 1 diabetes across four CD4+ subsets.

Since all of the isolated RNA was reverse transcribed, expressed TCRB transcripts were what got sequenced. Assay: immunoSEQ multiplex PCR; the TCRdb copy retains only in-frame clones and omits some. The sample lists 640,000 or so clones; about 14% were seen once. These TCRs are of unknown antigen specificity. The sample taken for sequencing was naive CD4+ T cells from blood. Receptors originate from a man aged 18 to 30 with type 1 diabetes.

This chain's CDR3 is CASSIGPPSSYEQYF. The CDR3 DNA is TGTGCCAGTAGTATCGGACCCCCGAGCTCCTACGAGCAGTACTTC. The chain employs TRBV19 and TRBJ2-7; D remains unclear. CDR3 length: 15 residues. V was shortened by 3 bases and J by 0 bases, with 12 bases between the two germline ends. In germline, CDR1 is LNHDA, CDR2 SQIVND (reference sequence).

This clone has only a few counts. The rearrangement links TRBV30 to TRBJ2-7; D uncertain. The V end was cut by 7 bases, the J end by 5 bases, with 21 bases between. CDR1 and CDR2 from the germline V gene are GTSNPN and SVGIG (reference sequence). The CDR3 runs 14 residues. This CDR3 is CAFKNYKERNEQYF. The CDR3, as DNA: TGTGCCTTCAAGAATTATAAAGAAAGGAACGAGCAGTACTTC.

This clone appeared a few times. This specimen includes other DNA sequences encoding the same CDR3. The rearrangement links TRBV28 to TRBJ2-2; D ambiguous. Germline V gene sequence: CDR1 MDHEN, CDR2 SYDVKM. Trimming took 1 base from V and 6 from J, leaving 3 bases between them. The length of the CDR3 is 12 residues. The CDR3 DNA follows: TGTGCCAGCAGTTTATTGGCCGGGGAGCTGTTTTTT. This gives the protein CASSLLAGELFF.

This clone was counted only a few times. V is TRBV30 and J is TRBJ2-2, with D unresolved. The CDR3 loop spans 13 amino acids. V lost 2 bases and J 6 bases, leaving 10 bases between the germline ends. CDR1 GTSNPN and CDR2 SVGIG come from the germline V gene (reference sequence). The CDR3 nucleotides are TGTGCCTGGAGTCCCGGGTTCTCCGGGGAGCTGTTTTTT. Translated, it gives CAWSPGFSGELFF.

This clone came up a few times. This sample includes further DNA sequences coding for the same CDR3. V usage is TRBV9 and J usage is TRBJ1-1; TRBD1 might be the D (5 bases). V lost 0 bases to trimming and J lost 1 base, with 10 bases between them. The length of the CDR3 is 15 residues. CDR1 and CDR2 (germline): SGDLS, YYNGEE. In nucleotides, the CDR3 is TGTGCCAGCAGCGTAGTAGGGGATCCGAACACTGAAGCTTTCTTT. Translated: CASSVVGDPNTEAFF.

The V call is TRBV28, the J call TRBJ2-3; 8 bases align to TRBD2. Germline assignment: CDR1 MDHEN and CDR2 SYDVKM. There are 19 residues in the CDR3. V lost 5 bases to trimming and J lost 2 bases; unmatched junction nucleotides: 18. The CDR3 protein is CASSPPFAGGLMATDTQYF. The CDR3 nucleotides read TGTGCCAGCAGTCCCCCTTTTGCGGGGGGCCTTATGGCCACAGATACGCAGTATTTT. Full variable domain (remainder filled in from reference TRBV28 and TRBJ2-3): DVKVTQSSRYLVKRTGEKVFLECVQDMDHENMFWYRQDPGLGLRLIYFSYDVKMKEKGDIPEGYSVSREKKERFSLILESASTNQTSMYLCASSPPFAGGLMATDTQYFGPGTRLTVL.

The chain links TRBV10-2 to TRBJ2-1; D gene uncertain. There are 13 residues in the CDR3. Germline CDR1 reads WSHSY; CDR2 reads SAAADI. V was shortened by 10 bases and J by 0 bases, with 10 bases between the two germline ends. The DNA of the CDR3 is TGCGCCACCTGTACGAGCTCCTACAATGAGCAGTTCTTC. It yields the protein CATCTSSYNEQFF.

In this sample, this clone turned up a few times. The chain employs TRBV28 and TRBJ2-5; TRBD2 agrees at 10 bases. Germline loops: CDR1 MDHEN, CDR2 SYDVKM. CDR3 length equals 12 residues. V trimming: 6 bases; J trimming: 10 bases; junction bases outside the gene matches: 5. In DNA, the CDR3 is TGTGCCAGCAGCCTAGCGGGGGAATACCAGTACTTC. Protein: CASSLAGEYQYF.

The chain uses TRBV5-1 and TRBJ1-1, with D possibly matching TRBD1 (6 bases). This CDR3 region has 17 residues. Germline loops: CDR1 SGHRS, CDR2 YFSETQ. Trimming removed 4 bases at V and 2 bases at J, with 21 bases between. CDR3 sequence reads: CASSPGAGTPDNTEAFF. CDR3 DNA sequence: TGCGCCAGCAGCCCCGGGGCAGGGACACCCGATAACACTGAAGCTTTCTTT. The variable domain in full, completed from reference TRBV5-1 and TRBJ1-1, reads KAGVTQTPRYLIKTRGQQVTLSCSPISGHRSVSWYQQTPGQGLQFLFEYFSETQRNKGNFPGRFSGRQFSNSRSEMNVSTLELGDSALYLCASSPGAGTPDNTEAFFGQGTRLTVV.

This clone turned up a few times. The V gene is TRBV7-2, the J gene TRBJ1-3, with TRBD1 matching 7 bases. CDR3 length: 16 residues. The ends lost 6 bases at V and 4 bases at J; junction bases unmatched: 12. Germline V gene data show CDR1 as SGHTA and CDR2 as FQGNSA. The CDR3 loop is CASSYSGTELGNTIYF. DNA of the CDR3: TGTGCCAGCAGTTACTCCGGGACAGAGCTGGGAAACACCATATATTTT.

The rearrangement joins TRBV28 to TRBJ2-2; D not resolved. V shed 4 bases and J shed 3 bases, with 12 bases lying between them. The CDR3 has 15 amino acids. Germline V gives CDR1 MDHEN, CDR2 SYDVKM. The chain's CDR3 is CASSSSGSYTGELFF. In DNA form, the CDR3 reads TGTGCCAGCAGTTCCTCCGGATCATACACCGGGGAGCTGTTTTTT. The full variable domain, in which reference TRBV28 and TRBJ2-2 provide the parts outside the CDR3, is DVKVTQSSRYLVKRTGEKVFLECVQDMDHENMFWYRQDPGLGLRLIYFSYDVKMKEKGDIPEGYSVSREKKERFSLILESASTNQTSMYLCASSSSGSYTGELFFGEGSRLTVL.

The chain uses TRBV18 and TRBJ1-1, with D possibly TRBD1 on 6 matching bases. CDR3 length: 12 amino acids. Germline V gene lookup returns CDR1 KGHSH and CDR2 LQKENI. The germline V and J ends were trimmed by 2 bases and 8 bases, with 9 bases remaining between them. CDR3 amino acids: CASSPSGTEAFF. CDR3 in DNA: TGTGCCAGCTCACCATCCGGGACAGAAGCTTTCTTT.

The J gene is TRBJ2-5, the V gene TRBV7-9; D unclear. Germline CDR1 SEHNR, CDR2 FQNEAQ (reference sequence). The length of the CDR3 is 16 residues. Trimming took 0 bases from V and 2 from J, leaving 13 bases between them. CDR3 residues: CASSLAASGPQETQYF. The CDR3, as DNA: TGTGCCAGCAGCTTAGCAGCCAGTGGCCCTCAAGAGACCCAGTACTTC.

The chain couples TRBV5-1 to TRBJ1-5; TRBD1 aligns across 8 bases. J lost 6 bases, V lost 4 bases, and 9 bases had no gene match. The CDR3 sequence is 15 residues long. In germline, CDR1 is SGHRS, CDR2 YFSETQ. Here the CDR3 reads CASSLKGQDGQPQHF. The CDR3, as DNA: TGCGCCAGCAGCCTAAAGGGACAGGACGGTCAGCCCCAGCATTTT. The full variable domain, in which reference TRBV5-1 and TRBJ1-5 provide the parts outside the CDR3, is KAGVTQTPRYLIKTRGQQVTLSCSPISGHRSVSWYQQTPGQGLQFLFEYFSETQRNKGNFPGRFSGRQFSNSRSEMNVSTLELGDSALYLCASSLKGQDGQPQHFGDGTRLSIL.

CDR3 residues: CASLNGTGVYEQYF. The CDR3 DNA reads as TGTGCCAGCCTTAACGGGACAGGGGTTTACGAGCAGTACTTC. The chain employs TRBV27 and TRBJ2-5; 10 nucleotides align to TRBD1. The end of the DNA aligns better with TRBJ2-7, so the J call may be wrong. CDR1 MNHEY and CDR2 SMNVEV come from the germline V gene (reference sequence). This CDR3 has 14 residues.

This clone was recorded a few times. CDR3 sequence (DNA): TGTGCCAGCAGTGAACCAACGACGGCGAGCACAGATACGCAGTATTTT. It encodes CASSEPTTASTDTQYF. The rearrangement links TRBV6-1 to TRBJ2-3; D unclear. The germline V and J ends were trimmed by 2 bases and 0 bases, with 12 bases remaining between them. Germline CDR1 MNHNS, CDR2 SASEGT. CDR3 length: 16 residues.

This chain links TRBV5-1 with TRBJ2-2, with 8 bases matching TRBD1. The V gene's germline CDR1 is SGHRS and CDR2 YFSETQ. Trimming removed 0 bases from V and 8 bases from J; junction bases left unmatched: 3. This CDR3 comprises 14 residues. The chain's CDR3 is CASSLAGGSGELFF. The CDR3 coding sequence is TGCGCCAGCAGCTTGGCAGGGGGCAGTGGGGAGCTGTTTTTT.

This clone was seen a single time. This rearrangement joins TRBV30 to TRBJ1-4; 7 nucleotides line up with TRBD1. Germline lookup yields CDR1 GTSNPN and CDR2 SVGIG (reference sequence). V lost 4 bases and J lost 8; bases outside the gene matches: 7. The CDR3 has 13 amino acids. The CDR3 loop is CAWKQGHEEKLFF. The CDR3 DNA reads as TGTGCCTGGAAACAGGGGCATGAAGAAAAACTGTTTTTT.

This chain links TRBV7-2 with TRBJ1-1; D is unresolved. CDR3 length equals 15 residues. With 1 base removed from V and 1 base from J, the gap between germline ends came to 10 bases. Germline CDR1 is SGHTA and CDR2 is FQGNSA. The CDR3 DNA reads as TGTGCCAGCAGCTTAGGATACAACCAGAACACTGAAGCTTTCTTT. Its translation: CASSLGYNQNTEAFF.

This clone appeared a few times. The chain is built from TRBV6-1 and TRBJ2-2, with D perhaps TRBD1 or TRBD2 (5 bases each). CDR3 length: 14 residues. Germline V gene sequence: CDR1 MNHNS, CDR2 SASEGT. Trimming removed 7 bases at V and 1 base at J, with 10 bases between. CDR3: CASKGTVNTGELFF. CDR3 bases: TGTGCCAGCAAAGGGACGGTGAACACCGGGGAGCTGTTTTTT.